This is a list of T cell receptor beta chains from one sample in a study of T cells in Graves' hyperthyroidism and ophthalmopathy. TCRdb reprocessed the multiplex PCR reads via MiXCR and lists one record per CDR3 protein. The table records more than 500,000 distinct CDR3 sequences, about half of them present only once. Sequenced sample: peripheral blood or thyroid tissue (not recorded which). These receptor sequences come from an adult woman with Graves' disease, either hyperthyroidism or ophthalmopathy (not recorded which). CDR3s include the opening cysteine and the closing phenylalanine or tryptophan. A D gene is named only where the DNA matches it firmly. Clone size, where shown, is once, few, many, or a class for clones that have expanded.

j_call d_call clone_size v_call cdr3_aa cdr3_nt
TRBJ1-1 NA few TRBV7-8 CASSLGRLTFGGTEAFF TGTGCCAGCAGCCTGGGCCGGCTTACATTTGGGGGCACTGAAGCTTTCTTT
TRBJ2-3 NA NA TRBV5-1 CASSLFFTSTTDTQYF TGCGCCAGCAGCTTGTTCTTCACTAGCACCACAGATACGCAGTATTTT
TRBJ1-2 NA many TRBV2 CASNRGQGAFGYTF TGTGCCAGCAACCGAGGGCAGGGAGCTTTTGGCTACACCTTC
TRBJ1-1 NA NA TRBV7-8 CASSGETGPGSEAFF TGTGCCAGCAGTGGAGAAACAGGCCCCGGGTCTGAAGCTTTCTTT
TRBJ2-7 TRBD1 many TRBV20-1 CSADRGQRSYEQYF TGCAGTGCTGACAGGGGGCAGAGGTCCTACGAGCAGTACTTC
TRBJ2-5 NA many TRBV13 CASSLITEETQYF TGTGCCAGCAGCTTAATAACGGAAGAGACCCAGTACTTC
TRBJ1-5 TRBD1 NA TRBV2 CASRRGRNTEQGSNQPQHF TGTGCCAGCCGAAGGGGGCGAAACACTGAACAGGGGAGCAATCAGCCCCAGCATTTT
TRBJ1-1 NA NA TRBV29-1 CSAQSEAFF TGCAGCGCCCAGAGTGAAGCTTTCTTT
TRBJ2-5 TRBD1 NA TRBV12-3/TRBV12-4 CAISDGTVGETQYF TGTGCCATCAGTGACGGGACAGTTGGGGAGACCCAGTACTTC
TRBJ1-6 NA NA TRBV3-1 CASSQDRVSPLHF TGTGCCAGCAGCCAAGACAGGGTTTCACCCCTCCACTTT
TRBJ1-5 NA NA TRBV2 CASSPHLRWSNQPQHF TGTGCCAGCAGTCCCCATCTGAGGTGGAGCAATCAGCCCCAGCATTTT
TRBJ1-2 TRBD1 NA TRBV5-1 CASSSDRVLEDGYTF TGCGCCAGCAGCTCGGACAGGGTATTGGAGGATGGCTACACCTTC
TRBJ2-5 NA many TRBV3-1 CASSQDGRSQYF TGTGCCAGCAGCCAAGATGGACGTTCCCAGTACTTC
TRBJ1-1 NA NA TRBV11-2 CASSLDFPDATFF TGTGCCAGCAGCCTTGACTTTCCAGACGCGACTTTCTTT
TRBJ2-7 NA many TRBV5-1 CASSNSQGGPYEQYF TGCGCCAGCAGCAACTCTCAGGGGGGCCCCTACGAGCAGTACTTC
TRBJ1-5 NA NA TRBV10-3 CAISAAGIQPQHF TGTGCCATCAGTGCCGCAGGAATCCAGCCCCAGCATTTT
TRBJ2-2 NA many TRBV2 CASRMDTGELFF TGTGCCAGCAGGATGGATACCGGGGAGCTGTTTTTT
TRBJ1-3 TRBD1 many TRBV5-1 CASRDSYSGNTIYF TGCGCCAGCCGGGACAGCTACTCTGGAAACACCATATATTTT
TRBJ2-6 NA NA TRBV7-2 CASSSGQSTEAF TGTGCCAGCAGCTCTGGACAGAGCACTGAAGCTTTC
TRBJ2-7 TRBD1 NA TRBV7-9 CASSLRQGGIEQYF TGTGCCAGCAGCTTAAGACAGGGGGGCATCGAGCAGTACTTC